Included here is one T cell receptor (beta chain) sequence, with context. TCRdb keeps only in-frame clones here, not all; method: immunoSEQ multiplex PCR. The sample shows about 98,000 clones, approximately 90% of them seen only once. The data derive from a study of OX40 agonist ivuxolimab in advanced cancers. Samples of blood were obtained at baseline, on cycle 4 day 1, and on cycle 7 day 1. The sequences come from CD4+ or CD8+ T cells sorted from blood, collected in a trial of the OX40 agonist ivuxolimab. The sequence was collected from an adult with an advanced solid tumor such as melanoma, head and neck, liver or kidney cancer.

This chain's CDR3 is CASSPARLSYNSPLHF. For the CDR3, the DNA is TGTGCCAGCAGCCCCGCCCGCCTCTCCTATAATTCACCCCTCCACTTT. The rearrangement joins TRBV7-2 to TRBJ1-6; D uncertain. The CDR3 spans 16 residues. The germline V and J ends were trimmed by 5 bases and 0 bases, with 11 bases remaining between them. Germline CDR1 SGHTA, CDR2 FQGNSA.